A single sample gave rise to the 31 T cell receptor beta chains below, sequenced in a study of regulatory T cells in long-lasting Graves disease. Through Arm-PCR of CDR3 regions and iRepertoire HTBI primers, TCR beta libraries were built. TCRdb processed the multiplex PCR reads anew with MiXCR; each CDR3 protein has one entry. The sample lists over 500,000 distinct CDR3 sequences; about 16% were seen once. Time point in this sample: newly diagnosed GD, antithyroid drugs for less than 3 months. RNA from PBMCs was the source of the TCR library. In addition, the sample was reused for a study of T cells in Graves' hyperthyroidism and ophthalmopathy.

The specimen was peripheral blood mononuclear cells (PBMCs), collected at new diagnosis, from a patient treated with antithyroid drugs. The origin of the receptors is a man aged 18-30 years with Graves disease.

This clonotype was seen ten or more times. The DNA for the CDR3 is TGCAGTGCCCGAGTCGGGACAGGGATTACTGAAGCTTTCTTT. Encoded protein: CSARVGTGITEAFF. This rearrangement joins TRBV20-1 to TRBJ1-1; TRBD1 matches 9 bases. The CDR3 length is 14 residues. Germline V gene lookup returns CDR1 DFQATT and CDR2 SNEGSKA (reference sequence). With V trimmed by 6 bases and J by 5 bases, 10 bases remained unmatched.

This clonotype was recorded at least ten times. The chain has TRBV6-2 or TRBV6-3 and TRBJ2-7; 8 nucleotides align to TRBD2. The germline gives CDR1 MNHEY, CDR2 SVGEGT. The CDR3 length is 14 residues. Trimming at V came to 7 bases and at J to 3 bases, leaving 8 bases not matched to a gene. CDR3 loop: CASTRGLEGYEQYF. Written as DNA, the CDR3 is TGTGCCAGCACCAGGGGACTAGAAGGCTACGAGCAGTACTTC.

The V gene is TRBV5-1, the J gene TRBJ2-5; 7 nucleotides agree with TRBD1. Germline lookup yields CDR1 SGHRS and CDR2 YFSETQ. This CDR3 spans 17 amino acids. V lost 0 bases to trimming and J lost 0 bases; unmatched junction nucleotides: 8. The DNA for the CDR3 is TGCGCCAGCAGCTTGGGGGACAGAAGATCGTACCAAGAGACCCAGTACTTC. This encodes CASSLGDRRSYQETQYF.

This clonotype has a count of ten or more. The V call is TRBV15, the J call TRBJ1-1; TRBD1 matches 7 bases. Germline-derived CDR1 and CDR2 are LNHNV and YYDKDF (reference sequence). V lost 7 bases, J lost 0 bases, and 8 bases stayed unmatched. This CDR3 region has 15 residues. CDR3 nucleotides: TGTGCCACCAATCGGGACAGACGTATGAACACTGAAGCTTTCTTT. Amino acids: CATNRDRRMNTEAFF.

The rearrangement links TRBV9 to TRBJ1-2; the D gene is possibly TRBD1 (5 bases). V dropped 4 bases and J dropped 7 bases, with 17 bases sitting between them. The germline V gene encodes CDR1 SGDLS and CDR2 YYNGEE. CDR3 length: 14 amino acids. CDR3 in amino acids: CASSPPAGGLGYTF. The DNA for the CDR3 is TGTGCCAGCAGCCCCCCGGCGGGGGGACTTGGCTACACCTTC. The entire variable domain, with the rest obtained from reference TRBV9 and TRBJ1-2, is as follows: DSGVTQTPKHLITATGQRVTLRCSPRSGDLSVYWYQQSLDQGLQFLIQYYNGEERAKGNILERFSAQQFPDLHSELNLSSLELGDSALYFCASSPPAGGLGYTFGSGTRLTVV.

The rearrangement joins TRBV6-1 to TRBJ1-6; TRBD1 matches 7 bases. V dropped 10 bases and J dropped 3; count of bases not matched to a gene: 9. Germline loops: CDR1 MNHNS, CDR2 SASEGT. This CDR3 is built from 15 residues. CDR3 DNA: TGTGCCACCTCGACAGGGAGGGACTATAATTCACCCCTCCACTTT. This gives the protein CATSTGRDYNSPLHF.

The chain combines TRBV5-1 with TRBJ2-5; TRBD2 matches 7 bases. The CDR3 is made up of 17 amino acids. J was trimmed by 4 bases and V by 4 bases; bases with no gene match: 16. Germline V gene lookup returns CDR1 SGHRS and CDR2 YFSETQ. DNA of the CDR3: TGCGCCAGCAGCCAAGCCCGGGGGAGGGGAGGTGGAGAGACCCAGTACTTC. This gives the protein CASSQARGRGGGETQYF.

As DNA, the CDR3 is TGTGCCAGCAGCCTAGGGGTAGGGACAGTAGGCACTGAAGCTTTCTTT. Its protein product is CASSLGVGTVGTEAFF. The chain has TRBV7-6 and TRBJ1-1; 7 bases agree with TRBD1. Trimming removed 5 bases from V and 4 bases from J; junction bases left unmatched: 13. Germline V gene lookup returns CDR1 SGHVS and CDR2 FNYEAQ. CDR3 length: 16 residues. Full variable domain (missing parts from reference TRBV7-6 and TRBJ1-1): GAGVSQSPRYKVTKRGQDVALRCDPISGHVSLYWYRQALGQGPEFLTYFNYEAQQDKSGLPNDRFSAERPEGSISTLTIQRTEQRDSAMYRCASSLGVGTVGTEAFFGQGTRLTVV.

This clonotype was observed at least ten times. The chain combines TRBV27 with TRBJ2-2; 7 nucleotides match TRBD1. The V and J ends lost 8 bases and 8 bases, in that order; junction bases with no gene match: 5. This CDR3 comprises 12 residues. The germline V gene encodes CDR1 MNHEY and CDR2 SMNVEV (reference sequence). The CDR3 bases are TGTGCCAGCGGCCTCAGGGGGGGGGAGCTGTTTTTT. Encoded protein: CASGLRGGELFF.

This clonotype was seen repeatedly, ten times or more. The chain's CDR3 is CASSPFVTQGIQYF. The CDR3 DNA sequence: TGCGCCAGCAGCCCATTCGTCACCCAGGGCATTCAGTACTTC. V gene TRBV5-1 combines with J gene TRBJ2-4; TRBD1 is a possible D gene (5 bases). The CDR3 runs 14 residues. The germline CDR1 and CDR2 sequences are SGHRS and YFSETQ. With 4 bases removed from V and 9 bases from J, the gap between germline ends came to 17 bases.

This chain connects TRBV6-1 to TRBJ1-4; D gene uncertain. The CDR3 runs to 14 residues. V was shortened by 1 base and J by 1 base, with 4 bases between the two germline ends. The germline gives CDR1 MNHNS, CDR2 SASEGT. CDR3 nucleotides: TGTGCCAGCAGTGAAGGGAGAACTAATGAAAAACTGTTTTTT. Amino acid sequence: CASSEGRTNEKLFF.

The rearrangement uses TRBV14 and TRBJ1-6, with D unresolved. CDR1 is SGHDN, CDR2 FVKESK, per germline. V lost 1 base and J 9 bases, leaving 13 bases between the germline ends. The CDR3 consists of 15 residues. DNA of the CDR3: TGTGCCAGCAGCCAAGCCGGGAAAGATGGTTCACCCCTCCACTTT. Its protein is CASSQAGKDGSPLHF.

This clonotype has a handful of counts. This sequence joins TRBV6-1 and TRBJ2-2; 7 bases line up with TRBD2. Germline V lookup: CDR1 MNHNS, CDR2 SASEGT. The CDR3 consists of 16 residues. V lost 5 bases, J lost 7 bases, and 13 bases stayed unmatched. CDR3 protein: CASSTELASLLGELFF. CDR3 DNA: TGTGCCAGCAGTACCGAACTAGCGTCTCTTCTCGGGGAGCTGTTTTTT.

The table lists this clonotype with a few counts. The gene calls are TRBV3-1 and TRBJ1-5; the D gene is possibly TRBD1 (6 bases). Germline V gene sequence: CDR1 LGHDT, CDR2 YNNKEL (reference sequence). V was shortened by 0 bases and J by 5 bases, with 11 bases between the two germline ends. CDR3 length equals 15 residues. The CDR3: CASSQDPGAYQPQHF. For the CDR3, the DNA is TGTGCCAGCAGCCAAGACCCGGGGGCGTATCAGCCCCAGCATTTT.

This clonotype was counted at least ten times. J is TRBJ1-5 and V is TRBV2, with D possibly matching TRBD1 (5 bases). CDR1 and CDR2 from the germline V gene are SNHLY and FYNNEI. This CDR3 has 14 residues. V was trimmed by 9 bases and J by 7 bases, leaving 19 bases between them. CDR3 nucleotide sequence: TGTGCCAGTCGGGACGGGACCTTCAGACAGCCCCAGCATTTT. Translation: CASRDGTFRQPQHF.

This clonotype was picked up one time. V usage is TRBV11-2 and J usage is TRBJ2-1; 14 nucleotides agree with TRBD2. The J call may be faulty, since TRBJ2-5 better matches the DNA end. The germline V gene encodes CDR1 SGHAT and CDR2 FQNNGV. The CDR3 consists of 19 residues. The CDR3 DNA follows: TGTGCCAGCAGCTTGCGACCCCCTGGACTAGCGGGAGGACAAGAGACCCAGTACTTC. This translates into CASSLRPPGLAGGQETQYF.

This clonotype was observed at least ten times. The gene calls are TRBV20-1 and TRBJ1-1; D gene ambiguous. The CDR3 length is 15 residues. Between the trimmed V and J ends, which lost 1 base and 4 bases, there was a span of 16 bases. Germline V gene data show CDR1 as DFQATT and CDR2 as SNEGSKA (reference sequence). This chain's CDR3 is CSARGVTIGSTEAFF. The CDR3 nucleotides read TGCAGTGCTAGAGGGGTGACGATCGGATCCACTGAAGCTTTCTTT.

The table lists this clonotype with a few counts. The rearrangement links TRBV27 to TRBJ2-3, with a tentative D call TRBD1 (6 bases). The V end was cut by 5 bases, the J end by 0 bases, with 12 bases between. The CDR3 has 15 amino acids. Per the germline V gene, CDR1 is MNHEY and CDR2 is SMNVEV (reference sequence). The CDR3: CASSNRVRSTDTQYF. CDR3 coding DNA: TGTGCCAGCAGTAACAGGGTCCGCAGCACAGATACGCAGTATTTT.

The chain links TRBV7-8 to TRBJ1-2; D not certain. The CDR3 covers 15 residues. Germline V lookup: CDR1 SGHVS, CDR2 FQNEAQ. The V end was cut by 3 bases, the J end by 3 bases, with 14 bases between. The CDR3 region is CASSFSQLVDYGYTF. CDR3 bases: TGTGCCAGCAGCTTCTCTCAACTAGTGGACTATGGCTACACCTTC.

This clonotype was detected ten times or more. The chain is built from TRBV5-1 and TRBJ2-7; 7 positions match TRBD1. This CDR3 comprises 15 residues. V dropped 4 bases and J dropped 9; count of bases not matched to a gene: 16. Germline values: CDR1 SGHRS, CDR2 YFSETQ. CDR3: CASSVSGTALRGQYF. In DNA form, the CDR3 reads TGCGCCAGCAGCGTTTCCGGGACAGCGCTACGGGGGCAGTACTTC.

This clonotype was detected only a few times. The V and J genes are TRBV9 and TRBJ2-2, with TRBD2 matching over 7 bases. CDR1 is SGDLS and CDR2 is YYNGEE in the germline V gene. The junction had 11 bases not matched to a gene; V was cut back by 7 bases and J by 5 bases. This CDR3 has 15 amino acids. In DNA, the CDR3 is TGTGCCAGCGGGTCGGGCGGGAGTCTTACCGGGGAGCTGTTTTTT. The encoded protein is CASGSGGSLTGELFF.

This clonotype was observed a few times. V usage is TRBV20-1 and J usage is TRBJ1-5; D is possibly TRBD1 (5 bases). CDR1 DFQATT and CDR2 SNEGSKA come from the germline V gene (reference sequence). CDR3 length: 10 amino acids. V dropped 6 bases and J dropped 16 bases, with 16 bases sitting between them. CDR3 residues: CSARDRPRHF. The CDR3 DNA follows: TGCAGTGCGCGGGACCGCCCTAGACATTTT.

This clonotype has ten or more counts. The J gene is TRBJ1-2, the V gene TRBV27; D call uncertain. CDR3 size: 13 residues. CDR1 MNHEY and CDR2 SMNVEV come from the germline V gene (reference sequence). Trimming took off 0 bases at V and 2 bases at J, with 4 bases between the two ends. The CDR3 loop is CASSLSRNYGYTF. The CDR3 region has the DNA TGTGCCAGCAGTTTATCCAGGAACTATGGCTACACCTTC.

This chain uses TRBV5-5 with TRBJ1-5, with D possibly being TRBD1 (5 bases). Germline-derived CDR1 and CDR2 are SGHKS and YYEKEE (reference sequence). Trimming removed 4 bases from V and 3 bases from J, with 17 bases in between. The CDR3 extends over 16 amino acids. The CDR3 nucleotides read TGTGCCAGCAGCCAATTCACAGGCAGCCCCAATCAGCCCCAGCATTTT. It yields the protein CASSQFTGSPNQPQHF. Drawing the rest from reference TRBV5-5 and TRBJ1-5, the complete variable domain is DAGVTQSPTHLIKTRGQQVTLRCSPISGHKSVSWYQQVLGQGPQFIFQYYEKEERGRGNFPDRFSARQFPNYSSELNVNALLLGDSALYLCASSQFTGSPNQPQHFGDGTRLSIL.

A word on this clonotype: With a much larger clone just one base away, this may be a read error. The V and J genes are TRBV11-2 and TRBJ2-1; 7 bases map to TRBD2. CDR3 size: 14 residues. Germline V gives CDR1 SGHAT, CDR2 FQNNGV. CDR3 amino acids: CASCLDLAAGEQFF. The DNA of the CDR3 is TGTGCCAGCTGCTTAGATCTCGCAGCGGGAGAGCAGTTCTTC.

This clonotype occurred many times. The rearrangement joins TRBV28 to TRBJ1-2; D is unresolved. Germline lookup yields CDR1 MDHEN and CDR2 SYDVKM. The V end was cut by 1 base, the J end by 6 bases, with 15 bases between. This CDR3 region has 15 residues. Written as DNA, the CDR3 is TGTGCCAGCAGTTTATATGCCGGAAACTTTAATGGCTACACCTTC. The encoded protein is CASSLYAGNFNGYTF.

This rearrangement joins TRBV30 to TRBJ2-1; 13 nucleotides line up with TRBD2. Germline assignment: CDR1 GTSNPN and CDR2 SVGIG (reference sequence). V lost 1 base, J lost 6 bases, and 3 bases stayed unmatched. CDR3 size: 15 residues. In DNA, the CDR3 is TGTGCCTGGAGTGAGACTAGCGGGAGGTTCAATGAGCAGTTCTTC. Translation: CAWSETSGRFNEQFF.

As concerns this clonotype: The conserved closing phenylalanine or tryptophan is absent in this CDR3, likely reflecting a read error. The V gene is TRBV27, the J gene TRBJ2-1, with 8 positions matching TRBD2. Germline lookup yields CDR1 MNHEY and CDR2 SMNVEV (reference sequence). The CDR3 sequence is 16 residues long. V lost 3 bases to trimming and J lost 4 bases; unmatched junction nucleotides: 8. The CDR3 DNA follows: TGTGCCAGCAGTTTGAGTGGAACTAGCGGTTACAATGAGCAGTTCCTC. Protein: CASSLSGTSGYNEQFL.

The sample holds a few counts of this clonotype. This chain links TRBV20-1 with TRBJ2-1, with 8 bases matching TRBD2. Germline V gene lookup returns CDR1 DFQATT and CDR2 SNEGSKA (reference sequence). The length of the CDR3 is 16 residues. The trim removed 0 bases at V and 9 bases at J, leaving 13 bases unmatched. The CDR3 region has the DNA TGCAGTGCTAGAGATGATTCGGGACTAGGTTCCGGTGAGCAGTTCTTC. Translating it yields CSARDDSGLGSGEQFF.

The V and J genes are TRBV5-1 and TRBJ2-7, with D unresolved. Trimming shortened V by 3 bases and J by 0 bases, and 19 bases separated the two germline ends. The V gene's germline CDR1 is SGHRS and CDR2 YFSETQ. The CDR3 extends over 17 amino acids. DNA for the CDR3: TGCGCCAGCAGCTCCGGTGGGGTGTCCGACGCCTCCTACGAGCAGTACTTC. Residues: CASSSGGVSDASYEQYF.

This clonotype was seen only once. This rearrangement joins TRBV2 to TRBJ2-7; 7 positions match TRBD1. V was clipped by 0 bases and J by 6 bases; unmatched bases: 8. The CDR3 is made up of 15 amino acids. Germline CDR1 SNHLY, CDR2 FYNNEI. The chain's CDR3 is CASSEALDRFGEQYF. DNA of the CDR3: TGTGCCAGCAGTGAAGCGTTGGACAGGTTCGGCGAGCAGTACTTC. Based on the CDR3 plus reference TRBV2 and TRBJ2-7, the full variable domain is EPEVTQTPSHQVTQMGQEVILRCVPISNHLYFYWYRQILGQKVEFLVSFYNNEISEKSEIFDDQFSVERPDGSNFTLKIRSTKLEDSAMYFCASSEALDRFGEQYFGPGTRLTVT.